This TCR beta chain stems from a study of chemoradiotherapy in HPV16-positive cancers. Whole-study results and caveats: HPV-responsive T-cell expansion during chemoradiotherapy was linked to improved recurrence-free survival in HPV16-positive patients.

Using immunoSEQ multiplex PCR, the repertoire was profiled, and TCRdb retains in-frame clones only, with some absent. The data show 9,500 to 15,000 clones, 70% to 80% seen once. Comment on this clone: No antigen is known for it.

The ends lost 5 bases at V and 3 bases at J; junction bases unmatched: 5. Germline V gene sequence: CDR1 KGHSH, CDR2 LQKENI. CDR3 size: 15 residues. The sequence was obtained from a human donor with HPV-associated anogenital cancer. The chain is built from TRBV18 and TRBJ2-7; 12 bases match TRBD2. The sample was acquired from a patient who underwent chemoradiotherapy. CDR3 DNA sequence: TGTGCCAGCTCATCCAGGACTAGCGGGATCTACGAGCAGTACTTC. This sequence encodes CASSSRTSGIYEQYF.